This TCR beta chain was captured in a study of shared clonotypes between healthy human individuals. This CDR3 comprises 16 residues. J was trimmed by 5 bases and V by 5 bases; bases with no gene match: 11. The germline V gene has CDR1 LNHNV and CDR2 YYDKDF (reference sequence). Positive CCR7 selection of CD45RO-negative cells yielded the naive CD8 cells, and terminally differentiated effector memory CD45RA+ cells were excluded. Only one count was recorded for this clone. Data came from immunoSEQ multiplex PCR; TCRdb stores just in-frame clones and leaves some out. The table lists about 580,000 clones, 95% to 98% of them singletons.

The chain has TRBV15 and TRBJ2-1, with 8 bases lining up with TRBD2. The receptor was derived from a man aged 25 to 40 in good health. The sequencing sample was made of naive CD8+ T cells sorted from blood. The CDR3 reads CATSGSRLAHHNEQFF. In DNA form, the CDR3 reads TGTGCCACCAGCGGGTCCCGACTAGCGCATCACAATGAGCAGTTCTTC.